The 3 T cell receptor beta chains given below trace back to one sample, sequenced in a study of shared clonotypes between healthy human individuals. Naivety among CD8 cells was defined by CD45RO negativity and positive CCR7 selection, thereby excluding terminally differentiated effector memory CD45RA+ cells. Sequencing used immunoSEQ multiplex PCR; TCRdb keeps in-frame clones, though not all of them. The data contain hundreds of thousands of clones, 85% to 95% of them singletons. The specimen sequenced was naive CD8+ T cells sorted from blood. These receptors originate from a woman aged 25 to 39 in good health.

The V gene is TRBV11-2, the J gene TRBJ2-7; TRBD2 is a possible D gene (6 bases). This CDR3 region has 16 residues. V dropped 5 bases and J dropped 4 bases, with 21 bases sitting between them. Germline lookup yields CDR1 SGHAT and CDR2 FQNNGV. The CDR3 protein is CASSARGGRNLYEQYF. CDR3 bases: TGTGCCAGCAGCGCCCGTGGAGGGCGTAATCTTTACGAGCAGTACTTC. Full variable domain (missing parts from reference TRBV11-2 and TRBJ2-7): EAGVAQSPRYKIIEKRQSVAFWCNPISGHATLYWYQQILGQGPKLLIQFQNNGVVDDSQLPKDRFSAERLKGVDSTLKIQPAKLEDSAVYLCASSARGGRNLYEQYFGPGTRLTVT.

As concerns this clone: A junction end diverges from the germline sequence, so it may reflect a read error. The rearrangement links TRBV7-9 to TRBJ2-1; TRBD2 agrees at 15 bases. CDR3 size: 16 residues. Germline values: CDR1 SEHNR, CDR2 FQNEAQ (reference sequence). CDR3 residues: CASSLGDWTSGRAGIF. The CDR3 DNA reads as TGTGCCAGCAGCTTAGGGGACTGGACTAGCGGGAGGGCTGGGATCTTC.

V is TRBV5-4 and J is TRBJ1-1; weak D call: TRBD1 (6 bases). Between the trimmed V and J ends, which lost 5 bases and 4 bases, there was a span of 12 bases. The CDR3 has 13 residues. CDR1 is SGHNT, CDR2 YYREEE, per germline (reference sequence). CDR3 amino acids: CASRGDTGTEAFF. The CDR3 bases are TGTGCCAGCAGGGGGGACACTGGCACTGAAGCTTTCTTT.